This T cell receptor beta chain originates from a study of T-cell reconstitution after alpha-beta-depleted transplantation in children. This clonotype was detected ten times or more. A TCRbeta library incorporating unique molecular identifiers was prepared. TCRdb reprocessed the PCR reads via MiXCR and lists one record per CDR3 protein. The sample includes about 6,200 distinct CDR3 sequences, about 15% seen only once; the top ten take around 6%. The material was PBMCs, obtained before TCRalphabeta/CD19-depleted stem cell transplant. This receptor was identified in a boy aged 5 to 17 with acute lymphoblastic leukemia, due to receive a stem cell transplant.

CDR3 loop: CASSYSSVGGPRREQFF. Written as DNA, the CDR3 is TGTGCCAGCAGTTACTCGAGTGTGGGAGGGCCCCGTCGGGAGCAGTTCTTC. The gene calls are TRBV6-5 and TRBJ2-1, with 7 bases fitting TRBD2. CDR3 length: 17 residues. Germline-derived CDR1 and CDR2 are MNHEY and SVGAGI. The junction had 15 bases not matched to a gene; V was cut back by 0 bases and J by 10 bases.